What follows are 29 T cell receptor beta chains derived from one specimen sequenced in a study of T cell responses to AZD1222 COVID-19 vaccine. The table came from immunoSEQ multiplex PCR; TCRdb's copy has only in-frame clones and leaves some out. The profile shows 150,000 to 200,000 clones, around nine tenths of them singletons. Sequenced material: peripheral blood, taken on day 0 of AZD1222 vaccination. The receptors shown here come from an adult in good health.

This sequence joins TRBV7-8 and TRBJ2-1; D not resolved. Trimming left V 2 bases short and J 9 bases short, with 11 bases between. The CDR3 runs 13 residues. CDR1 is SGHVS, CDR2 FQNEAQ, per germline. CDR3 sequence: CASSLPNFGEQFF. The DNA of the CDR3 is TGTGCCAGCAGCTTACCGAACTTTGGTGAGCAGTTCTTC.

This clone appeared a single time. CDR3 bases: TGCAGCGCACAGGGCGGTGGCAATCAGCCCCAGCATTTT. The encoded protein is CSAQGGGNQPQHF. The genes are TRBV29-1 and TRBJ1-5, with D possibly being TRBD1 (6 bases). V was clipped by 7 bases and J by 2 bases, with 12 bases between them. This CDR3 contains 13 residues. The germline gives CDR1 SQVTM, CDR2 ANQGSEA.

The chain links TRBV4-2 to TRBJ1-2; unclear D gene. In germline, CDR1 is LGHNA, CDR2 YNFKEQ. The CDR3 runs to 14 residues. Trimming cost V 0 bases and J 6 bases, with 11 bases left between them. The CDR3 reads CASSQESGRDGYTF. In DNA, the CDR3 is TGTGCCAGCAGCCAAGAGTCTGGGCGAGATGGCTACACCTTC.

The chain combines TRBV6-4 with TRBJ1-2; TRBD1 aligns across 9 bases. The V segment lost 4 bases and the J segment 4 bases; nucleotides outside the gene matches: 1. The CDR3 is 13 amino acids. Germline loops: CDR1 MRHNA, CDR2 SNTAGT. In nucleotides, the CDR3 is TGTGCCAGCAGTGTGGACAGGGGCTATGGCTACACCTTC. Amino acid sequence: CASSVDRGYGYTF.

The chain is built from TRBV5-4 and TRBJ2-5; 9 bases agree with TRBD2. This CDR3 has 16 residues. Germline V CDR1 and CDR2: SGHNT, YYREEE (reference sequence). J gave up 5 bases and V 1 base, and 9 bases lay outside the gene matches. The CDR3 protein is CASSLRSGGLRETQYF. DNA for the CDR3: TGTGCCAGCAGCTTGAGGAGCGGGGGGCTTCGGGAGACCCAGTACTTC.

The gene calls are TRBV3-1 (or the pseudogene TRBV3-2) and TRBJ1-1; 7 nucleotides match TRBD1. Per germline, CDR1 LGHDT and CDR2 YNNKEL (reference sequence). The trim removed 8 bases at V and 0 bases at J, leaving 3 bases unmatched. This CDR3 has 13 amino acids. The CDR3 is CASRDRMNTEAFF. The CDR3 region has the DNA TGTGCCAGCCGGGACAGAATGAACACTGAAGCTTTCTTT.

V usage is TRBV2 and J usage is TRBJ2-3, with D unclear. Germline V gives CDR1 SNHLY, CDR2 FYNNEI. The CDR3 is made up of 15 amino acids. V dropped 8 bases and J dropped 6 bases, with 21 bases sitting between them. The CDR3 DNA follows: TGTGCCAGCTTCGGGTTAGTCCCGAGATTTGATACGCAGTATTTT. Translation: CASFGLVPRFDTQYF.

The chain joins TRBV27 to TRBJ2-7, with 13 bases lining up with TRBD2. The CDR3 covers 17 residues. The V and J ends lost 2 bases and 3 bases, in that order; junction bases with no gene match: 7. Germline V gives CDR1 MNHEY, CDR2 SMNVEV (reference sequence). In DNA form, the CDR3 reads TGTGCCAGCAGTTTAATCGGACTAGCGGGAGATCACTACGAGCAGTACTTC. This translates into CASSLIGLAGDHYEQYF.

This chain joins TRBV6-5 and TRBJ2-7; weak D call: TRBD2 (5 bases). The CDR3 has 16 residues. Trimming shortened V by 0 bases and J by 5 bases, and 17 bases separated the two germline ends. Germline V gene sequence: CDR1 MNHEY, CDR2 SVGAGI. The DNA for the CDR3 is TGTGCCAGCAGTTACTCTCCGGGGAAGATAGAGAACGAGCAGTACTTC. As protein: CASSYSPGKIENEQYF.

This clone was recorded only once. The chain joins TRBV29-1 to TRBJ2-7; no reliable D call. The V end lost 4 bases, the J end lost 6 bases, and 16 bases lay between the germline ends. The CDR3 consists of 13 residues. Looked up from germline, CDR1 is SQVTM and CDR2 is ANQGSEA. This CDR3 is CSVGDAMTGEQYF. CDR3 nucleotides: TGCAGCGTTGGAGATGCGATGACGGGCGAGCAGTACTTC.

The chain has TRBV5-1 and TRBJ2-7; D uncertain. Trimming stripped 5 bases from V and 3 bases from J, with 18 bases between. Germline lookup yields CDR1 SGHRS and CDR2 YFSETQ. CDR3 length: 15 amino acids. CDR3 sequence reads: CASSRTANPIYEQYF. The CDR3 DNA reads TGCGCCAGCAGTCGGACCGCAAATCCTATCTACGAGCAGTACTTC.

The CDR3 loop reads CASSYAWGWDQPQHF. In nucleotides, the CDR3 is TGTGCCAGCAGTTACGCTTGGGGCTGGGATCAGCCCCAGCATTTT. This rearrangement joins TRBV6-5 to TRBJ1-5; D possibly corresponds to TRBD1 (5 bases). The germline V gene has CDR1 MNHEY and CDR2 SVGAGI. This CDR3 comprises 15 residues. V lost 2 bases and J 5 bases, leaving 13 bases between the germline ends.

The V and J genes are TRBV2 and TRBJ2-5; unclear D gene. The V and J ends lost 6 bases and 2 bases respectively, with 4 bases between them. The CDR3 has 11 amino acids. The V gene's germline CDR1 is SNHLY and CDR2 FYNNEI. CDR3 bases: TGTGCCAGCAGGGAACAAGAGACCCAGTACTTC. Its protein is CASREQETQYF.

This chain links TRBV27 with TRBJ1-1, with a weak D call TRBD1 (6 bases). The V gene's germline CDR1 is MNHEY and CDR2 SMNVEV (reference sequence). This CDR3 contains 14 residues. V shed 5 bases and J shed 1 base, with 11 bases lying between them. CDR3 amino acids: CASSADRSNTEAFF. For the CDR3, the DNA is TGTGCCAGCAGTGCAGACAGGTCGAACACTGAAGCTTTCTTT.

In regard to this clone: The same CDR3 can be traced to other DNA sequences in this sample. The chain recombines TRBV12-3 or TRBV12-4 with TRBJ2-7, with D unresolved. V was clipped by 1 base and J by 1 base, with 2 bases between them. This CDR3 contains 12 residues. The DNA of the CDR3 is TGTGCCAGCAGTTTAGGTTCCTACGAGCAGTACTTC. Residues: CASSLGSYEQYF.

The V call is TRBV6-5, the J call TRBJ2-7, with TRBD1 matching over 7 bases. Germline V CDR1 and CDR2: MNHEY, SVGAGI. The CDR3 runs 14 residues. V trimming: 2 bases; J trimming: 2 bases; junction bases outside the gene matches: 3. CDR3 loop: CASSYTGTAYEQYF. DNA of the CDR3: TGTGCCAGCAGTTACACCGGGACAGCCTACGAGCAGTACTTC.

The V and J genes are TRBV7-7 and TRBJ2-4; TRBD1 aligns across 9 bases. The CDR3 totals 18 residues. Losses at the gene ends were 2 bases for V and 0 bases for J; bases not matched to a gene: 8. Germline V gene data show CDR1 as SSHAT and CDR2 as FNYEAQ (reference sequence). This CDR3 reads CASSLRDRDTLAKNIQYF. Here the CDR3 DNA reads TGTGCCAGCAGCTTAAGGGACAGGGATACTTTAGCCAAAAACATTCAGTACTTC.

The rearrangement links TRBV7-9 to TRBJ1-2; TRBD1 agrees at 7 bases. The germline V gene encodes CDR1 SEHNR and CDR2 FQNEAQ (reference sequence). The junction had 2 bases not matched to a gene; V was cut back by 6 bases and J by 1 base. The CDR3 has 13 amino acids. The CDR3 loop reads CASSRDSNYGYTF. DNA of the CDR3: TGTGCCAGCAGTCGGGACAGTAACTATGGCTACACCTTC.

J is TRBJ2-7 and V is TRBV6-2 or TRBV6-3; D is unresolved. The V and J ends lost 0 bases and 3 bases respectively, with 24 bases between them. Per germline, CDR1 MNHEY and CDR2 SVGEGT. The CDR3 covers 19 residues. The CDR3: CASSYSAGRRGIISYEQYF. In DNA form, the CDR3 reads TGTGCCAGCAGTTACTCGGCCGGTCGCCGTGGGATCATCAGCTACGAGCAGTACTTC.

The chain combines TRBV30 with TRBJ1-2; TRBD1 might be the D (5 bases). The V end was cut by 1 base, the J end by 7 bases, with 19 bases between. This CDR3 has 15 residues. Germline values: CDR1 GTSNPN, CDR2 SVGIG (reference sequence). This chain's CDR3 is CAWSASGALQAGYTF. DNA of the CDR3: TGTGCCTGGAGTGCATCCGGGGCCCTTCAGGCTGGCTACACCTTC. The variable domain in full, with the rest retrieved from reference TRBV30 and TRBJ1-2, is SQTIHQWPATLVQPVGSPLSLECTVEGTSNPNLYWYRQAAGRGLQLLFYSVGIGQISSEVPQNLSASRPQDRQFILSSKKLLLSDSGFYLCAWSASGALQAGYTFGSGTRLTVV.

For the CDR3, the DNA is TGTGCCAGCAGCTTGGCAGGGGTTCAAAACATTCAGTACTTC. Protein product: CASSLAGVQNIQYF. The chain links TRBV5-4 to TRBJ2-4, with D possibly matching TRBD1 (6 bases). V was clipped by 0 bases and J by 5 bases, with 9 bases between them. The CDR3 loop spans 14 amino acids. Germline lookup yields CDR1 SGHNT and CDR2 YYREEE (reference sequence).

The chain employs TRBV19 and TRBJ2-2, with D perhaps matching TRBD1 or TRBD2 (7 bases each). The CDR3 has 16 amino acids. CDR1 LNHDA and CDR2 SQIVND come from the germline V gene (reference sequence). V was cut by 5 bases and J by 4 bases, with 17 bases left in between. The CDR3 is CASSPRGGGITGELFF. The DNA for the CDR3 is TGTGCCAGTAGTCCCAGGGGGGGAGGGATCACCGGGGAGCTGTTTTTT. The full variable domain, rest sourced from reference TRBV19 and TRBJ2-2, is DGGITQSPKYLFRKEGQNVTLSCEQNLNHDAMYWYRQDPGQGLRLIYYSQIVNDFQKGDIAEGYSVSREKKESFPLTVTSAQKNPTAFYLCASSPRGGGITGELFFGEGSRLTVL.

The chain employs TRBV10-3 and TRBJ1-1, with a weak D call TRBD1 (5 bases). Germline V gene lookup returns CDR1 ENHRY and CDR2 SYGVKD. This CDR3 has 14 amino acids. V lost 10 bases, J lost 2 bases, and 17 bases lay in between. The CDR3 nucleotides read TGTGCCACCGGACAATCCTCGTCTAACACTGAAGCTTTCTTT. This codes for CATGQSSSNTEAFF.

This clone was counted only a few times. J is TRBJ1-2 and V is TRBV3-1 (or the pseudogene TRBV3-2); TRBD1 matches at 8 bases. Germline V gives CDR1 LGHDT, CDR2 YNNKEL (reference sequence). The CDR3 consists of 13 residues. V was pared by 6 bases and J by 8 bases, with 8 bases of the junction left unmatched. The chain's CDR3 is CASRTTTGEGYTF. As DNA, the CDR3 is TGTGCCAGCAGGACTACGACAGGGGAAGGCTACACCTTC.

This clone was recorded once. V gene TRBV7-8 combines with J gene TRBJ2-7; 7 bases line up with TRBD1. Germline V gene data show CDR1 as SGHVS and CDR2 as FQNEAQ. This CDR3 comprises 15 residues. The junction had 6 bases not matched to a gene; V was cut back by 4 bases and J by 0 bases. The CDR3 spells CASSYEGASSYEQYF. The CDR3 DNA is TGTGCCAGCAGCTATGAGGGGGCCAGCTCCTACGAGCAGTACTTC.

The chain carries TRBV7-9 and TRBJ2-7; D perhaps matches TRBD2 (5 bases). The CDR3 loop spans 13 amino acids. V lost 6 bases and J 2 bases, leaving 11 bases between the germline ends. The germline V gene has CDR1 SEHNR and CDR2 FQNEAQ (reference sequence). CDR3: CASSSRGPYEQYF. CDR3 sequence (DNA): TGTGCCAGCAGTTCACGGGGTCCCTACGAGCAGTACTTC. The whole variable domain, filled in from reference TRBV7-9 and TRBJ2-7, reads DTGVSQNPRHKITKRGQNVTFRCDPISEHNRLYWYRQTLGQGPEFLTYFQNEAQLEKSRLLSDRFSAERPKGSFSTLEIQRTEQGDSAMYLCASSSRGPYEQYFGPGTRLTVT.

Points on this clone: One end of the junction fails to match germline, which may point to a read error. The chain uses TRBV6-1 and TRBJ1-1, with D hard to call. Germline CDR1 reads MNHNS; CDR2 reads SASEGT. This CDR3 comprises 15 residues. CDR3 sequence reads: CASSEAQEPNPEAFF. CDR3 sequence (DNA): TGTGCCAGCAGTGAAGCGCAGGAACCGAACCCTGAAGCTTTCTTT.

This clone was counted once. One junction end does not reproduce the germline sequence, and a read error may be involved. The gene calls are TRBV13 and TRBJ2-7, with 8 bases aligning to TRBD1. CDR3 size: 15 residues. Germline lookup yields CDR1 PRHDT and CDR2 FYEKMQ (reference sequence). CDR3 in amino acids: CASSSWDRPSSEQYF. In nucleotides, the CDR3 is TGTGCCAGCAGCTCCTGGGACAGGCCGTCCTCCGAGCAGTACTTC.

This clone was seen only once. This rearrangement joins TRBV25-1 to TRBJ2-3; 8 bases are shared with TRBD2. This CDR3 is 17 amino acids long. The J segment lost 1 base and the V segment lost 0 bases, leaving 6 bases of the junction unmatched. Germline V gene sequence: CDR1 MGHDK, CDR2 SYGVNS. In DNA form, the CDR3 reads TGTGCCAGCAGTGAATATATTTTGACTAGCGGCACAGATACGCAGTATTTT. Translating it yields CASSEYILTSGTDTQYF. Full variable domain (outside the CDR3, taken from reference TRBV25-1 and TRBJ2-3): EADIYQTPRYLVIGTGKKITLECSQTMGHDKMYWYQQDPGMELHLIHYSYGVNSTEKGDLSSESTVSRIRTEHFPLTLESARPSHTSQYLCASSEYILTSGTDTQYFGPGTRLTVL.